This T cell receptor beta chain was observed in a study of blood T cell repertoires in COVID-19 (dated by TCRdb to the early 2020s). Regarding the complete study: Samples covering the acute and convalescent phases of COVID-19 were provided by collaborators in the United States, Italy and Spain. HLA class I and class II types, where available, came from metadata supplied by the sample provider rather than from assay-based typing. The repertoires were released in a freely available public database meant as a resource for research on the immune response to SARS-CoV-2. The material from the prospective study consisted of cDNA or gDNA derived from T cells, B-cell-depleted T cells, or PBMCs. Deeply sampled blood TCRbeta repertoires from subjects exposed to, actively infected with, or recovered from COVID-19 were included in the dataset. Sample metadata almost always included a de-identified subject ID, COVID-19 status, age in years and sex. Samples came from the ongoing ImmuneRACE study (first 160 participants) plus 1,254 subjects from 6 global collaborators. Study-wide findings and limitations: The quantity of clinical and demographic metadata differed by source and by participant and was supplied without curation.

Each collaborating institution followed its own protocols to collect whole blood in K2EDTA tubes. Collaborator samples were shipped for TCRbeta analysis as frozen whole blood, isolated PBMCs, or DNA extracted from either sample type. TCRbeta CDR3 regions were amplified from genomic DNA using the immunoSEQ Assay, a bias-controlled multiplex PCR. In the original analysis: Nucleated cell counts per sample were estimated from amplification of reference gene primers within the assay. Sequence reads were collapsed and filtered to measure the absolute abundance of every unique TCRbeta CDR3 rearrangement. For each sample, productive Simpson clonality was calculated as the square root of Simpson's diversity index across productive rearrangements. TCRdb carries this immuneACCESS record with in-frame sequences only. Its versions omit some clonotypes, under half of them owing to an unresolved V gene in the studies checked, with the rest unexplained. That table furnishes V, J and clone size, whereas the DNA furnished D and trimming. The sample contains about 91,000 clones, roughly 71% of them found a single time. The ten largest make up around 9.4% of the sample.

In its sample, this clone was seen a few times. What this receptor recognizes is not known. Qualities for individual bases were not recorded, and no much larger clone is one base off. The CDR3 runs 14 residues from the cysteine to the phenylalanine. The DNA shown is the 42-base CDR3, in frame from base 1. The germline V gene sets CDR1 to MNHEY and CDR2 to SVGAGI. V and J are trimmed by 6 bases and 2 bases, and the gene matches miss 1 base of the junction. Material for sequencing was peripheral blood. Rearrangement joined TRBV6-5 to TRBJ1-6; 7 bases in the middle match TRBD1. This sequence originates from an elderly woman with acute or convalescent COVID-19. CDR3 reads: CASRGTAYNSPLHF. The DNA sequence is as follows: TGTGCCAGCAGGGGGACAGCCTATAATTCACCCCTCCACTTT.